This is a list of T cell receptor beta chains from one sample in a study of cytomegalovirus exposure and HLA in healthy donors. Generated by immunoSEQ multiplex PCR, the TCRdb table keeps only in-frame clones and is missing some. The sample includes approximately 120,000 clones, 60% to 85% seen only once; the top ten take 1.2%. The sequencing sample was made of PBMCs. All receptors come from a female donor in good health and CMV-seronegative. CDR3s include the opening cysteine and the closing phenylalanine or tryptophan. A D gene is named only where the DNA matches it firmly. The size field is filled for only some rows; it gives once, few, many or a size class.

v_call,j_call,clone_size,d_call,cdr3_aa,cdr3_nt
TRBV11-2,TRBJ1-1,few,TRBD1,CASSSRADRGVNTEAFF,TGTGCCAGCAGCTCACGCGCGGACAGGGGAGTAAACACTGAAGCTTTCTTT
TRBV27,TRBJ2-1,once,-,CATHRGASYNEQFF,TGTGCCACCCACCGGGGGGCTTCCTACAATGAGCAGTTCTTC
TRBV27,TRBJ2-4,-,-,CASRYSGVQYF,TGTGCCAGCAGATACTCGGGGGTTCAGTACTTC
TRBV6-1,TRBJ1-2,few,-,CASSVAGVGYGYTF,TGTGCCAGCAGTGTAGCCGGGGTCGGCTATGGCTACACCTTC
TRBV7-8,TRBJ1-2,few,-,CASSLGGVYGYTF,TGTGCCAGCAGCTTAGGGGGGGTCTATGGCTACACCTTC
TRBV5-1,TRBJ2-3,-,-,CASSYDGSGSTDTQYF,TGCGCCAGCAGCTACGACGGGAGCGGGAGCACAGATACGCAGTATTTT
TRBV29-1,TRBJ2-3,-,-,CSVGGVDTDTQYF,TGCAGCGTTGGGGGGGTCGACACAGATACGCAGTATTTT
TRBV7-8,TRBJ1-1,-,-,CAAGRNTEAFF,TGTGCCGCGGGCAGGAACACTGAAGCTTTCTTT
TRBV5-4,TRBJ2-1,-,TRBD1,CASSLGGQGAYNEQFF,TGTGCCAGCAGCTTAGGAGGACAGGGCGCCTACAATGAGCAGTTCTTC
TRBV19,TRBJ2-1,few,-,CASSMVTGTPYNEQFF,TGTGCCAGTAGTATGGTCACAGGGACGCCCTACAATGAGCAGTTCTTC